This T cell receptor beta chain appears in the sequencing data of a study of cytomegalovirus exposure and HLA in healthy donors. Whole-study results and caveats: V- and J-gene trimming of TCR beta was linked (in a later analysis) to a missense DCLRE1C variant.

Note on this clone: What it binds is unknown.

The study ran its PCR with 60 Vbeta and 13 Jbeta primers. The method was immunoSEQ multiplex PCR; TCRdb's version includes in-frame clones alone and lacks a portion of them. The sample yields 150,000 to 200,000 clones, about 77% seen once. Germline CDR1 reads SGHAT; CDR2 reads FQNNGV. V dropped 3 bases and J dropped 0 bases, with 6 bases sitting between them. The CDR3 covers 15 residues. The chain uses TRBV11-2 and TRBJ1-6, with TRBD1 as a possible D gene (6 bases). This clonotype was sampled from a male donor in good health and CMV-seropositive. The sequenced sample consisted of PBMCs. The DNA of the CDR3 is TGTGCCAGCAGCTTCAGGGGCTCCTATAATTCACCCCTCCACTTT. Translating gives CASSFRGSYNSPLHF.